This passage covers 30 T cell receptor beta chains from one sample sequenced in a study of T-cell reconstitution after alpha-beta-depleted transplantation in children. Unique molecular identifiers were incorporated when the TCRbeta library was constructed. MiXCR, applied by TCRdb to the PCR reads, yields one record per CDR3 protein. The sample contains 200,000 to 250,000 distinct CDR3 sequences, approximately 10% of which appear only once. The sequencing here drew on PBMCs from the stem cell graft donor, taken from the stem cell graft. These receptors were collected from a human donor who donated a stem cell graft to a child with acute lymphoblastic leukemia.

This clonotype was seen ten or more times. The V and J genes are TRBV11-2 and TRBJ2-1, with TRBD2 matching over 11 bases. V trimming: 5 bases; J trimming: 10 bases; junction bases outside the gene matches: 16. The CDR3 is made up of 17 amino acids. Germline CDR1 reads SGHAT; CDR2 reads FQNNGV. CDR3 sequence reads: CASSLFSVTSGVGEQFF. The DNA for the CDR3 is TGTGCCAGCAGCCTCTTCTCCGTGACTAGCGGGGTCGGAGAGCAGTTCTTC.

This clonotype was seen ten or more times. The V and J genes are TRBV4-2 and TRBJ1-1; TRBD1 aligns across 8 bases. Germline V gene lookup returns CDR1 LGHNA and CDR2 YNFKEQ. The junction had 11 bases not matched to a gene; V was cut back by 0 bases and J by 5 bases. The CDR3 extends over 17 amino acids. CDR3 DNA: TGTGCCAGCAGCCAAGACAGGGGGCCAAAAGGTTGGACTGAAGCTTTCTTT. Amino acid sequence: CASSQDRGPKGWTEAFF.

This clonotype showed up just a few times. One junction end does not reproduce the germline sequence, and a read error may be involved. The V and J genes are TRBV5-5 and TRBJ1-2; D unclear. The CDR3 is 13 amino acids. CDR1 and CDR2 (germline): SGHKS, YYEKEE (reference sequence). CDR3 sequence reads: CASSLFGDRAQDF. CDR3 DNA sequence: TGTGCCAGCAGCTTGTTCGGCGACCGCGCGCAAGACTTC. The complete variable domain, with remaining parts taken from reference TRBV5-5 and TRBJ1-2, reads DAGVTQSPTHLIKTRGQQVTLRCSPISGHKSVSWYQQVLGQGPQFIFQYYEKEERGRGNFPDRFSARQFPNYSSELNVNALLLGDSALYLCASSLFGDRAQDFGSGTRLTVV.

This clonotype came up many times. The CDR3 spells CASSLATSGDTDTQYF. The CDR3 region has the DNA TGCGCCAGCAGCTTGGCCACTAGCGGGGACACAGATACGCAGTATTTT. This sequence joins TRBV5-1 and TRBJ2-3, with 10 positions matching TRBD2. The junction had 3 bases not matched to a gene; V was cut back by 0 bases and J by 2 bases. The germline V gene has CDR1 SGHRS and CDR2 YFSETQ. The CDR3 length is 16 residues.

V and J are TRBV29-1 and TRBJ1-1; D is possibly TRBD1 (5 bases). The CDR3 length is 13 residues. Trimming removed 7 bases from V and 6 bases from J, with 18 bases in between. From germline, CDR1 is SQVTM and CDR2 ANQGSEA. CDR3 bases: TGCAGCGCTTTGGTTCCAGGGTACTCTGAAGCTTTCTTT. Protein: CSALVPGYSEAFF.

This clonotype was seen at least ten times. The rearrangement links TRBV11-2 to TRBJ1-4; D is unresolved. The germline V and J ends were trimmed by 3 bases and 7 bases, with 12 bases remaining between them. CDR3 length equals 14 residues. The germline CDR1 and CDR2 sequences are SGHAT and FQNNGV. For the CDR3, the DNA is TGTGCCAGCAGCTTCTCCCAGGCGGCTGAAAAACTGTTTTTT. It is translated as CASSFSQAAEKLFF. The entire variable domain, with the rest obtained from reference TRBV11-2 and TRBJ1-4, is as follows: EAGVAQSPRYKIIEKRQSVAFWCNPISGHATLYWYQQILGQGPKLLIQFQNNGVVDDSQLPKDRFSAERLKGVDSTLKIQPAKLEDSAVYLCASSFSQAAEKLFFGSGTQLSVL.

This clonotype was seen a few times. The genes are TRBV5-1 and TRBJ1-4; TRBD1 aligns across 8 bases. Germline CDR1 and CDR2: SGHRS and YFSETQ. The CDR3 length is 16 residues. With V trimmed by 2 bases and J by 3 bases, 6 bases remained unmatched. The CDR3 bases are TGCGCCAGCAGCTTAACAGGGGGTTCATCTAATGAAAAACTGTTTTTT. Translation: CASSLTGGSSNEKLFF. Drawing the rest from reference TRBV5-1 and TRBJ1-4, the complete variable domain is KAGVTQTPRYLIKTRGQQVTLSCSPISGHRSVSWYQQTPGQGLQFLFEYFSETQRNKGNFPGRFSGRQFSNSRSEMNVSTLELGDSALYLCASSLTGGSSNEKLFFGSGTQLSVL.

This clonotype was counted a few times. This chain uses TRBV21-1 with TRBJ2-3; TRBD1, the table's D call, lacks a check against the DNA. TRBV21-1 is a pseudogene. This CDR3 is built from 15 residues. For the CDR3, the DNA is TGTGCCAGCAGGGACAGGGCGCATAGCACAGATACGCAGTATTTT. Protein product: CASRDRAHSTDTQYF.

This clonotype was counted at least ten times. The chain recombines TRBV7-8 with TRBJ1-1, with D hard to call. Trimming left V 5 bases short and J 1 base short, with 5 bases between. Germline-derived CDR1 and CDR2 are SGHVS and FQNEAQ. This CDR3 is built from 12 residues. The CDR3 loop is CASSRANTEAFF. The CDR3 DNA reads TGTGCCAGCAGCCGAGCGAACACTGAAGCTTTCTTT.

This clonotype was seen more than once but under ten times. The chain employs TRBV20-1 and TRBJ2-3, with D tentatively TRBD2 (6 bases). The CDR3 is 14 amino acids. V lost 3 bases and J 3 bases, leaving 13 bases between the germline ends. The germline V gene encodes CDR1 DFQATT and CDR2 SNEGSKA (reference sequence). CDR3 sequence reads: CSAREGPWTDTQYF. CDR3 coding DNA: TGCAGTGCTAGGGAGGGTCCGTGGACAGATACGCAGTATTTT.

This clonotype occurred once. V usage is TRBV30 and J usage is TRBJ1-5; D perhaps matches TRBD1 (5 bases). Trimming left V 2 bases short and J 2 bases short, with 16 bases between. The CDR3 runs 16 residues. Germline V lookup: CDR1 GTSNPN, CDR2 SVGIG (reference sequence). The CDR3 reads CAWSTGAGAGNQPQHF. The CDR3 coding sequence is TGTGCCTGGAGTACTGGGGCGGGCGCCGGCAATCAGCCCCAGCATTTT. The variable domain in full, with the rest retrieved from reference TRBV30 and TRBJ1-5, is SQTIHQWPATLVQPVGSPLSLECTVEGTSNPNLYWYRQAAGRGLQLLFYSVGIGQISSEVPQNLSASRPQDRQFILSSKKLLLSDSGFYLCAWSTGAGAGNQPQHFGDGTRLSIL.

This clonotype was seen only a few times. The chain carries TRBV29-1 and TRBJ2-1; TRBD2 agrees at 10 bases. The CDR3 is made up of 16 amino acids. Germline CDR1 is SQVTM and CDR2 is ANQGSEA. After removal of 6 bases from V and 6 bases from J, the junction contained 14 bases not matched to a gene. This CDR3 reads CSVANSGGAFINEQFF. CDR3 DNA: TGCAGCGTAGCTAACAGCGGGGGGGCCTTTATCAATGAGCAGTTCTTC.

At least ten counts were recorded for this clonotype. This chain links TRBV27 with TRBJ1-1; D is uncertain. Trimming cost V 6 bases and J 4 bases, with 12 bases left between them. This CDR3 region has 13 residues. Germline CDR1 and CDR2: MNHEY and SMNVEV (reference sequence). The chain's CDR3 is CASSLRVGTEAFF. In nucleotides, the CDR3 is TGTGCCAGCAGCCTTCGGGTGGGCACTGAAGCTTTCTTT.

The chain is built from TRBV10-3 and TRBJ2-3, with 7 nucleotides matching TRBD2. J was trimmed by 5 bases and V by 0 bases; bases with no gene match: 8. Germline V gene lookup returns CDR1 ENHRY and CDR2 SYGVKD. The CDR3 runs 16 residues. The DNA of the CDR3 is TGTGCCATCAGTGAGTCTTATAGCGGGCCGGGAGATACGCAGTATTTT. Its translation: CAISESYSGPGDTQYF.

Many counts were recorded for this clonotype. This rearrangement joins TRBV20-1 to TRBJ2-1; D possibly matches TRBD1 or TRBD2 (5 bases each). The V end lost 0 bases, the J end lost 15 bases, and 15 bases lay between the germline ends. This CDR3 comprises 12 residues. Germline V gene lookup returns CDR1 DFQATT and CDR2 SNEGSKA (reference sequence). The CDR3 coding sequence is TGCAGTGCTAGAGATCCTGACAGCGGCTGGTTCTTC. Protein: CSARDPDSGWFF.

At least ten counts were recorded for this clonotype. V gene TRBV12-3 or TRBV12-4 combines with J gene TRBJ2-3; 8 positions agree with TRBD2. CDR3 size: 14 residues. The V segment lost 1 base and the J segment 9 bases; nucleotides outside the gene matches: 6. Written as DNA, the CDR3 is TGTGCCAGCAGTTTAGGTGGCGGGGGGCGAACGCAGTATTTT. As protein: CASSLGGGGRTQYF.

The chain couples TRBV20-1 to TRBJ1-5; the D gene is possibly TRBD1 (5 bases). The germline CDR1 and CDR2 sequences are DFQATT and SNEGSKA (reference sequence). V was clipped by 5 bases and J by 2 bases, with 10 bases between them. CDR3 length: 13 amino acids. DNA of the CDR3: TGCAGTGCTGGGCTGGGGGGCAATCAGCCCCAGCATTTT. Its protein is CSAGLGGNQPQHF.

This chain joins TRBV3-1 and TRBJ1-4; D call uncertain. CDR3 size: 14 residues. The V end lost 4 bases, the J end lost 8 bases, and 14 bases lay between the germline ends. CDR1 and CDR2 from the germline V gene are LGHDT and YNNKEL (reference sequence). The CDR3 DNA reads TGTGCCAGCAGCCTGGGCTCGGGTAGCGAAAAACTGTTTTTT. Translating it yields CASSLGSGSEKLFF. Based on the CDR3 plus reference TRBV3-1 and TRBJ1-4, the full variable domain is DTAVSQTPKYLVTQMGNDKSIKCEQNLGHDTMYWYKQDSKKFLKIMFSYNNKELIINETVPNRFSPKSPDKAHLNLHINSLELGDSAVYFCASSLGSGSEKLFFGSGTQLSVL.

The rearrangement joins TRBV4-1 to TRBJ2-7; D is ambiguous. V was pared by 3 bases and J by 5 bases, with 17 bases between. This CDR3 contains 15 residues. The germline V gene encodes CDR1 MGHRA and CDR2 YSYEKL. The CDR3 sequence is CASSHGQKSGDEQYF. CDR3 nucleotides: TGCGCCAGCAGCCACGGGCAGAAGAGTGGCGACGAGCAGTACTTC.

In this sample, this clonotype turned up many times. The chain joins TRBV12-3 or TRBV12-4 to TRBJ2-1, with D perhaps matching TRBD2 (6 bases). V was cut by 3 bases and J by 9 bases, with 15 bases left in between. The CDR3 is made up of 14 amino acids. Written as DNA, the CDR3 is TGTGCCAGCAGTTTTGGGCGCACGGAGGGTGAGCAGTTCTTC. As protein: CASSFGRTEGEQFF.

This clonotype was observed a handful of times. The chain links TRBV5-5 to TRBJ1-3; D gene uncertain. Germline lookup yields CDR1 SGHKS and CDR2 YYEKEE (reference sequence). CDR3 size: 17 residues. The V and J ends lost 0 bases and 0 bases respectively, with 13 bases between them. The CDR3 DNA reads as TGTGCCAGCAGCTTGGGCCGGCTAGAGTCCTCTGGAAACACCATATATTTT. Protein sequence: CASSLGRLESSGNTIYF.

This clonotype was seen many times. The chain joins TRBV20-1 to TRBJ2-1; TRBD2 matches at 7 bases. Trimming at V came to 3 bases and at J to 2 bases, leaving 10 bases not matched to a gene. Germline CDR1 reads DFQATT; CDR2 reads SNEGSKA (reference sequence). The CDR3 length is 16 residues. CDR3 loop: CSASISWGGAYNEQFF. In DNA form, the CDR3 reads TGCAGTGCTAGTATTAGCTGGGGGGGGGCCTACAATGAGCAGTTCTTC.

V gene TRBV27 combines with J gene TRBJ1-4; D unresolved. The V end lost 5 bases, the J end lost 6 bases, and 10 bases lay between the germline ends. The CDR3 length is 13 residues. Per germline, CDR1 MNHEY and CDR2 SMNVEV (reference sequence). CDR3 residues: CASSPKWDEKLFF. In nucleotides, the CDR3 is TGTGCCAGCAGTCCCAAATGGGATGAAAAACTGTTTTTT.

Ten or more counts support this clonotype. This sequence joins TRBV4-2 and TRBJ2-2; TRBD2 matches 8 bases. Germline CDR1 reads LGHNA; CDR2 reads YNFKEQ. The CDR3 sequence is 16 residues long. V was clipped by 2 bases and J by 6 bases; unmatched bases: 8. As DNA, the CDR3 is TGTGCCAGCAGCCAACCTGGACTAGCCGGTTCCGGGGAGCTGTTTTTT. Its protein product is CASSQPGLAGSGELFF.

The chain employs TRBV10-1 and TRBJ2-2; 8 bases fit TRBD1. The CDR3 spans 17 residues. With 6 bases clipped from V and 2 bases from J, the junction kept 11 bases outside the gene matches. Germline CDR1 WNHNN, CDR2 SYGVQD (reference sequence). The CDR3 protein is CASSPSHGQGNTGELFF. CDR3 nucleotide sequence: TGCGCCAGCAGCCCTAGCCACGGACAGGGAAACACCGGGGAGCTGTTTTTT.

In its sample, this clonotype was seen a few times. The rearrangement joins TRBV5-1 to TRBJ2-7; 8 bases fit TRBD1. V was pared by 3 bases and J by 4 bases, with 9 bases of the junction left unmatched. Germline-derived CDR1 and CDR2 are SGHRS and YFSETQ. This CDR3 spans 15 amino acids. Here the CDR3 reads CASSSSGTGSYEQYF. The CDR3, as DNA: TGCGCCAGCAGCTCCTCGGGGACAGGTTCTTACGAGCAGTACTTC.

This rearrangement joins TRBV9 to TRBJ2-3; the match to TRBD2 covers 8 bases. The CDR3 is 20 amino acids. CDR1 and CDR2 from the germline V gene are SGDLS and YYNGEE. After removal of 4 bases from V and 0 bases from J, the junction contained 19 bases not matched to a gene. The CDR3 region is CASSSRGPSGGLFSTDTQYF. CDR3 in DNA: TGTGCCAGCAGCTCAAGAGGGCCGAGCGGGGGCCTATTTAGCACAGATACGCAGTATTTT.

This clonotype was observed many times. The chain links TRBV7-2 to TRBJ1-2; perhaps TRBD1 as D (6 bases). CDR3 size: 14 residues. Trimming shortened V by 2 bases and J by 5 bases, and 12 bases separated the two germline ends. Germline values: CDR1 SGHTA, CDR2 FQGNSA. As DNA, the CDR3 is TGTGCCAGCAGCTTATCCTCCGGGACATATGGCTACACCTTC. Protein: CASSLSSGTYGYTF.

This clonotype was detected a few times. The V gene is TRBV20-1, the J gene TRBJ2-3; 13 nucleotides agree with TRBD2. The trim removed 4 bases at V and 4 bases at J, leaving 5 bases unmatched. CDR3 length: 15 residues. Germline assignment: CDR1 DFQATT and CDR2 SNEGSKA (reference sequence). CDR3 DNA: TGCAGTGCTACGACTAGCGGGGGGTTGGCAGATACGCAGTATTTT. This gives the protein CSATTSGGLADTQYF.

This clonotype was found many times. CDR3: CSVGSSYNEQFF. In DNA, the CDR3 is TGCAGCGTCGGTAGCTCCTACAATGAGCAGTTCTTC. V and J are TRBV29-1 and TRBJ2-1; no clear D gene. V was shortened by 6 bases and J by 0 bases, with 6 bases between the two germline ends. There are 12 residues in the CDR3. In germline, CDR1 is SQVTM, CDR2 ANQGSEA.